The sequence of this TCR beta chain was determined in a study of CD8+CD57+ T cells in acquired aplastic anemia. This CDR3 is 14 amino acids long. Trimming left V 0 bases short and J 2 bases short, with 10 bases between. Germline V gene data show CDR1 as DFQATT and CDR2 as SNEGSKA (reference sequence). Study-level findings and limits: Between patients and controls, around 30 CD8+ CDR3 sequences were found in common. Patients showed no significant difference from controls in CD8+ Simpson's diversity.

By flow cytometry, patients selected for sequencing had shown an expansion of CD8+CD57+ cells. Each patient gave a blood sample that was collected before any therapy had been received. Only a few counts were recorded for this clonotype. Its antigen remains unidentified. The use of genomic DNA as template underpinned the TCR beta VDJ and CDR3 profiling. TCRdb ran MiXCR on the reads and lists one entry per CDR3 protein. The top ten hold less than 9% of the sample, which has about 240,000 distinct CDR3 sequences, more than 40% seen once. This chain connects TRBV20-1 to TRBJ1-1, with D maybe TRBD1 (6 bases). Sequencing was done on a sample of sorted CD4+, CD8+, or CD8+CD57+ T cells (not recorded which) from PBMCs. The receptor comes from a human donor with aplastic anemia. The CDR3 nucleotides are TGCAGTGCTAGAGATGGGGGCGGTAACACTGAAGCTTTCTTT. As protein: CSARDGGGNTEAFF.